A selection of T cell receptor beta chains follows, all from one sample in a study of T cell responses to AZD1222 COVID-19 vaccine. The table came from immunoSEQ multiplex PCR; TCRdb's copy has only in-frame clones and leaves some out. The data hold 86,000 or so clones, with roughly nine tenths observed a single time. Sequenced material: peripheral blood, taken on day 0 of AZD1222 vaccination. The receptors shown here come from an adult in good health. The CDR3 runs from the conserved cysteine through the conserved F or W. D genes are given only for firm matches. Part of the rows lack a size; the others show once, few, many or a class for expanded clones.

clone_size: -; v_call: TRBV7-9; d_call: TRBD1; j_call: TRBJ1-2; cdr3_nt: TGTGCCAGCAGCTTATCCGGGACAGTTTCTTTGAGGGGCTACACCTTC; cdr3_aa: CASSLSGTVSLRGYTF
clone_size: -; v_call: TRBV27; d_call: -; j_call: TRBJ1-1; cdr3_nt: TGTGCCAGCAGTTTAAAGCCTTCGGGAAACACTGAAGCTTTCTTT; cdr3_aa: CASSLKPSGNTEAFF
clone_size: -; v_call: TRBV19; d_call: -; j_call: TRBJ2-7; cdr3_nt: TGTGCCAGTAGTATAGTCTTTTCAGACTCCTACGAGCAGTACTTC; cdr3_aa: CASSIVFSDSYEQYF
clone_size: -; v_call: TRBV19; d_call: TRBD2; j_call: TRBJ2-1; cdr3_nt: TGTGCCAGTAGCCCGGGACTAGAGTCAAATGAGCAGTTCTTC; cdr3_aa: CASSPGLESNEQFF
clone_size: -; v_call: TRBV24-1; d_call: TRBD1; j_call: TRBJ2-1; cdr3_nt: TGTGCCACCAGTGATTGGGACAGAGTATTCTTC; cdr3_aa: CATSDWDRVFF
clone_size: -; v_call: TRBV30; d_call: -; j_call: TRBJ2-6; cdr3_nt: TGTGCCTGGACCGTCTCTGGGGCCAACGTCCTGACTTTC; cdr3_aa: CAWTVSGANVLTF
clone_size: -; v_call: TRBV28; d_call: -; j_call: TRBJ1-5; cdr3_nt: TGTGCCAGCAGTTTACATACAGGGAACTACAATCAGCCCCAGCATTTT; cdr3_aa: CASSLHTGNYNQPQHF
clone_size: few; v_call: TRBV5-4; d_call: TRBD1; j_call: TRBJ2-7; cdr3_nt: TGTGCCAGCAGCCGGGACAGATCCTACGAGCAGTACTTC; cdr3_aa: CASSRDRSYEQYF
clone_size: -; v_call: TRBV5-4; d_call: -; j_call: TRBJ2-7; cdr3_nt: TGTGCCAGCAGCTCCCAGGCGGCAGGGCCCTACGAGCAGTACTTC; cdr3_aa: CASSSQAAGPYEQYF
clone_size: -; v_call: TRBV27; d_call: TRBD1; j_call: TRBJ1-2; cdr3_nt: TGTGCCAGCAGTGTATCACCGGGACAGGGTTTCGCCTTC; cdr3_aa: CASSVSPGQGFAF
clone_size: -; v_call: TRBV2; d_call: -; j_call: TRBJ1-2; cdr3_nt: TGTGCCAGCAGTGAGAACCCTAACTATGGCTACACCTTC; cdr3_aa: CASSENPNYGYTF
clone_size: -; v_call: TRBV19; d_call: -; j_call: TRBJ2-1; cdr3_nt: TGTGCCAGTAGTATCGGGGCGGGAAGGTCCTACAATGAGCAGTTCTTC; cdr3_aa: CASSIGAGRSYNEQFF
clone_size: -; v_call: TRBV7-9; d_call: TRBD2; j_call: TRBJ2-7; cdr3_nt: TGTGCCAGCAGTCGACTAGCGGGAGGGAGCTCCTACGAGCAGTACTTC; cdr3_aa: CASSRLAGGSSYEQYF
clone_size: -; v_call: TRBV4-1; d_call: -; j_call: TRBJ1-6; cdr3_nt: TGCGCCAGCAGCCAAGAAGGTTTGGCTTCACCCCTCCACTTT; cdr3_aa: CASSQEGLASPLHF
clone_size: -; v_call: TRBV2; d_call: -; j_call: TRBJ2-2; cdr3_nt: TGTGCCAGCAGTGAAGTTGGAGGTTCCCGCGGGGAGCTGTTTTTT; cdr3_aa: CASSEVGGSRGELFF
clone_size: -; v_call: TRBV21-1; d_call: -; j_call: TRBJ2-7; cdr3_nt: TGTGCCAGCAGCCGAAAGGCCTCTTCCGGCGAGCAGTACTTC; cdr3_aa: CASSRKASSGEQYF
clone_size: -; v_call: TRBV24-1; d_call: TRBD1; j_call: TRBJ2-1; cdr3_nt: TGTGCCACCAGTGTCTCGGACAGGGACAATGAGCAGTTCTTC; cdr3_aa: CATSVSDRDNEQFF
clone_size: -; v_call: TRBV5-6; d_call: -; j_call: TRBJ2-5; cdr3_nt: TGTGCCAGCAGCTCACCCACGGTGGGGCAAGAGACCCAGTACTTC; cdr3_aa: CASSSPTVGQETQYF
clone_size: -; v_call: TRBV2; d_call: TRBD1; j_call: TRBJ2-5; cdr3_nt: TGTGCCAGCAGGGGACAGGGGGCATTGGAGACCCAGTACTTC; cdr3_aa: CASRGQGALETQYF
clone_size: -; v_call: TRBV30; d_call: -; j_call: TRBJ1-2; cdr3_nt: TGTGCCTGGAGTGTACCTTCCACGGGGTCCGATGGCTACACCTTC; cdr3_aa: CAWSVPSTGSDGYTF
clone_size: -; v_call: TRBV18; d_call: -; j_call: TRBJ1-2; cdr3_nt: TGTGCCAGCTCACCGGGCAGCAACTATGGCTACACCTTC; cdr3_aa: CASSPGSNYGYTF
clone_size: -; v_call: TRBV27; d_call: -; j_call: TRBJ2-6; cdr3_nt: TGTGCCAGCAGTTTTATGGCCTCTGGGGCCAACGTCCTGACTTTC; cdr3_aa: CASSFMASGANVLTF
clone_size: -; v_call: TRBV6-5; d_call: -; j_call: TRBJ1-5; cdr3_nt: TGTGCCAGCAATCAAAGGGATCAGCCCCAGCATTTT; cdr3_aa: CASNQRDQPQHF
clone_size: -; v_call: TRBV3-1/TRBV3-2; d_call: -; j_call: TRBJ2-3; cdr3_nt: TGTGCCAGCAGGCTAGCGGATACGCAGTATTTT; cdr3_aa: CASRLADTQYF
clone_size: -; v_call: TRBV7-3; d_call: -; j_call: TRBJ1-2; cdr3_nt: TGTGCCAGCAGCTTAGGATCAGGGGCCGCGGATGGCTACACCTTC; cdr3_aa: CASSLGSGAADGYTF
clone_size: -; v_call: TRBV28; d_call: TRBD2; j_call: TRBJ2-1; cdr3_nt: TGTGCCAGCAGTTTCACAGCGGGAGACTACAATGAGCAGTTCTTC; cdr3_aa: CASSFTAGDYNEQFF
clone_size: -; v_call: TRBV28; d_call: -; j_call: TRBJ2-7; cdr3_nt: TGTGCCAGCAGTTTATGGCAGGGCGCGCAGTACTTC; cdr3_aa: CASSLWQGAQYF
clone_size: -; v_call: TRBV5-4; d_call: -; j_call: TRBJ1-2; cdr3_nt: TGTGCCAGCAGCTTGATAACGCTCGGCTATGGCTACACCTTC; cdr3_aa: CASSLITLGYGYTF
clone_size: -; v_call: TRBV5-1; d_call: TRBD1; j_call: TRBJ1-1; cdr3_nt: TGCGCCAGCAGCTTCAGGGCCCAGGGGGCGGACACTGAAGCTTTCTTT; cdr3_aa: CASSFRAQGADTEAFF
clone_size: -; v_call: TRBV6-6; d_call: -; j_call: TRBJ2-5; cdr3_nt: TGTGCCAGCAGCCGCGCAGAGACCCAGTACTTC; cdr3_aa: CASSRAETQYF
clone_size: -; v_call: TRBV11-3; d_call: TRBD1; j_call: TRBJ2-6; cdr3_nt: TGTGCCAGCAGCCCGGGGACAGGTGCTCACACTGGGGCCAACGTCCTGACTTTC; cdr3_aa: CASSPGTGAHTGANVLTF
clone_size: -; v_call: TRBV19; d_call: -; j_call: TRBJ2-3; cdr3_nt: TGTGCCAGTAGTATTGGGGGGCGCGGCACAGATACGCAGTATTTT; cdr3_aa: CASSIGGRGTDTQYF
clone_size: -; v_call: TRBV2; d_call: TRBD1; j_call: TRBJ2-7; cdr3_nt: TGTGCCAGCAGCCGGGACAGTGAGACCTACGAGCAGTACTTC; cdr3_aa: CASSRDSETYEQYF
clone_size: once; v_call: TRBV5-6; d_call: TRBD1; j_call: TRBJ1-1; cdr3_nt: TGTGCCAGCAGCACCAGGGACAGGGGAGCTTTCTTT; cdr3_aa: CASSTRDRGAFF
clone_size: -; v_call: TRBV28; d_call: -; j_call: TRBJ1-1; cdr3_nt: TGTGCCAGCAGTGGAAGTCCTGAAGCTTTCTTT; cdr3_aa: CASSGSPEAFF
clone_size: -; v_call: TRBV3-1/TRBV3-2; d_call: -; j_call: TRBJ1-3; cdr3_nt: TGTGCCAGCAGCCAAGTCAGGGGTACGAACACCATATATTTT; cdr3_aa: CASSQVRGTNTIYF
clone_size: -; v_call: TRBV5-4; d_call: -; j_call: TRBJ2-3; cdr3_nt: TGTGCCAGCAGCTATGGACAGAAGATCACAGATACGCAGTATTTT; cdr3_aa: CASSYGQKITDTQYF